This T cell receptor beta chain originates from a study of shared clonotypes between healthy human individuals (dated by TCRdb to the early 2020s). For the wider study: The cohort comprised a couple of women and a few men aged 18 to 49 years. For each donor, CD4 naive and CD4 memory were each run on three plates, CD8 naive on two plates, and CD8 memory on one plate. Each donor's leukapheresis produced roughly between about 0.8 and 8.9 billion PBMCs. To increase sequencing depth and limit assay-specific biases, different laboratories used diverse techniques to prepare libraries and sequence TCR repertoires. Blood TCR repertoires of five healthy adults were deeply sequenced to estimate repertoire size and the extent of clonotype sharing between individuals.

The donors were healthy, HIV-negative adults with no recently reported acute infections or vaccinations. Only Caucasian adults living in Nashville, Tennessee, USA were represented among the donors. Magnetic negative selection was used to enrich CD4+ T cells, after which naive cells were positively selected on CD45RA and the negative fraction became the memory subset. After blood collection by leukapheresis, PBMCs were isolated using Ficoll-Histopaque density gradient centrifugation and then cryopreserved in the vapor phase of liquid nitrogen. Purity and quantity of every magnetically sorted T cell population were checked by analytical flow cytometry. Genomic DNA was isolated from every sorted fraction and measured by UV absorbance on a Nanodrop 2000c. Beyond this particular receptor, the publication reports: Incomplete sequencing was indicated by rarefaction of sorted-subset datasets, despite the large sequencing depth. Based on pairwise subsampling, the degree of clonotype sharing among donors was expected to be affected by sequencing depth. Clonotypes shared by all four sorted-subset donors showed higher generation probabilities than non-shared clonotypes. Because the study included a small number of donors, the genetic and exposure-history diversity represented was limited. Sampling was restricted to blood, and TCR repertoires in tissues likely differ from the TCR repertoires found in blood. Naive subsets generally had larger estimated clonotype richness than memory subsets. Sharing across a handful of donors was observed for approximately 5% of naive CD4, 3% to 3.5% of naive CD8, roughly 2.3% of memory CD4, and about 0.38% of memory CD8 clonotypes.

Using the deep immunoSEQ assay, multiplex PCR amplified TCR CDR3 regions from genomic DNA. Extracted genomic DNA from each cell subset was distributed evenly across all wells of several immunoSEQ 96-well plates, and each plate was treated as a replicate. Each replicate PCR for sorted subsets received around 210 ng genomic DNA, equal to about 30,000 T cell genomes. Purified libraries were quantified with a Qubit 3.0 fluorometer, sized on a Bioanalyzer 2100, and re-quantified with the KAPA Library Quantification kit. Every immunoSEQ 96-well plate was sequenced on a separate single-read 150-cycle Illumina NextSeq 550 flow cell. The source study handled its data this way. Because the immunoSEQ output included only junctional sequences and no quality scores, the filtering could not be the same as the filtering used for full-length reads. To assign V/J genes and CDR3, sequences were annotated against IMGT germline references using PyIR, a Python wrapper for IgBLAST v1.9. Reads with weak V/J assignments (E-value above 1e-6), missing CDR3, stop codons, out-of-frame junctions, or ambiguous translated residues were removed. A V3J clonotype was defined by an identical inferred V gene, J gene, and CDR3 amino acid sequence. Percentage overlap between repertoires was calculated by dividing the number of shared unique clonotypes by the size of the smaller repertoire. Richness of each repertoire was evaluated using RTK rarefaction, the Chao1 estimator, and Recon v2.1 estimates of unobserved clonotypes. For all TCRbeta clonotypes obtained by the gDNA method from a few donors, generation probabilities were computed with OLGA. TCRdb took this table from immuneACCESS and kept in-frame rearrangements with V and J called. Such tables lack part of the clones; where checked against another copy, unresolved V genes explain under half of the gap, and the rest is unexplained. V, J and clone size are taken as reported in that table, and D and trimming were inferred from the DNA itself. In this sample the table shows under 2,500,000 clones, around 95% of which occur a single time. Of the sample, less than 0.15% falls within the top ten clones.

On this clone itself: This clone's antigen is unknown. It has no much larger one-base neighbor in the sample; base qualities were not kept.

Relative to germline, V is missing 1 base and J is missing 6 bases, with 3 bases of the junction outside any gene match. From the cysteine through the phenylalanine, the CDR3 covers 13 amino acids. Left in the record is the CDR3 DNA by itself, 39 bases read in frame from the first base. CDR1 and CDR2, looked up from the germline V gene (reference sequence), are SGHNT and YYREEE. The origin of this receptor is a man between 18 and 29 years old in good health. Sequencing used naive CD4+ T cells sorted from blood. The cell subset or site label of this sample denotes: CD45RA+ positively selected. The rearranged chain carries TRBV5-4 and TRBJ1-1; 7 junctional bases match TRBD1. The CDR3 here reads CASSLRQGSEAFF. The base sequence is TGTGCCAGCAGCTTGAGACAGGGCTCTGAAGCTTTCTTT. This CDR3, with the reference TRBV5-4 and TRBJ1-1 proteins standing in past its ends, gives the full variable domain ETGVTQSPTHLIKTRGQQVTLRCSSQSGHNTVSWYQQALGQGPQFIFQYYREEENGRGNFPPRFSGLQFPNYSSELNVNALELDDSALYLCASSLRQGSEAFFGQGTRLTVV.